The 31 T cell receptor beta chains reported below all come from one sample, sequenced in a study of cytomegalovirus exposure and HLA in healthy donors. Here immunoSEQ multiplex PCR was the method, and the copy in TCRdb shows in-frame clones only, minus some. The table lists 130,000 to 150,000 clones, about 91% of them singletons. Sequencing was done on a sample of PBMCs. These TCRs come from a woman aged 18-29 years in good health and CMV-seropositive.

The rearrangement links TRBV6-5 to TRBJ2-5; D is ambiguous. The CDR3 is 16 residues long. Per germline, CDR1 MNHEY and CDR2 SVGAGI. Deletions cut 0 bases from V and 5 bases from J, with 16 bases between. The CDR3: CASSYSSRPSGETQYF. The CDR3 nucleotides read TGTGCCAGCAGTTACTCGTCGCGGCCATCGGGTGAGACCCAGTACTTC.

The rearrangement uses TRBV6-5 and TRBJ2-7; the D gene is possibly TRBD1 (6 bases). The germline V gene has CDR1 MNHEY and CDR2 SVGAGI. The ends were cut back, 4 bases at V and 2 bases at J, with 12 bases in the middle. The CDR3 covers 14 residues. CDR3 coding DNA: TGTGCCAGCAGTTCCTACAGGGCCCCCTACGAGCAGTACTTC. As protein: CASSSYRAPYEQYF.

J is TRBJ2-5 and V is TRBV5-8; 9 bases map to TRBD1. Looked up from germline, CDR1 is SGHTS and CDR2 is YDEGEE. V gave up 4 bases and J gave up 4 bases; unmatched junction bases: 14. The CDR3 is 17 residues long. CDR3 DNA sequence: TGTGCCAGCAGCCTTGCGCGTGGGACAGGGCGGGGAGAGACCCAGTACTTC. Translation: CASSLARGTGRGETQYF.

The chain recombines TRBV11-2 with TRBJ2-3; TRBD1 matches at 9 bases. The CDR3 totals 16 residues. After removal of 4 bases from V and 0 bases from J, the junction contained 5 bases not matched to a gene. CDR1 is SGHAT and CDR2 is FQNNGV in the germline V gene. This chain's CDR3 is CASSSLGTGSTDTQYF. The CDR3 coding sequence is TGTGCCAGCAGCTCGCTTGGGACAGGGAGCACAGATACGCAGTATTTT.

The sample holds one count of this clone. This chain connects TRBV5-4 to TRBJ1-2; 8 positions agree with TRBD1. There are 13 residues in the CDR3. The V gene's germline CDR1 is SGHNT and CDR2 YYREEE (reference sequence). Trimming took 4 bases from V and 4 from J; bases not matched to a gene: 3. DNA of the CDR3: TGTGCCAGCAGCCGGACAGGGTTCTATGGCTACACCTTC. This encodes CASSRTGFYGYTF.

The chain couples TRBV21-1 to TRBJ1-2; the table's D call of TRBD1 was not tested on the DNA. TRBV21-1 has pseudogene status. The CDR3 sequence is 13 residues long. CDR3 region: CASSKGGRAGYTF. CDR3 bases: TGTGCCAGCAGCAAAGGAGGCAGGGCTGGCTACACCTTC.

In DNA, the CDR3 is TGTGCCAGTATGCGGACAGGGGGCCTTCGGCTCGAGCAGTACTTC. It yields the protein CASMRTGGLRLEQYF. V is TRBV28 and J is TRBJ2-7, with 11 nucleotides matching TRBD1. V shed 9 bases and J 6 bases; nucleotides not matched to a gene: 13. The CDR3 consists of 15 residues. Germline V gene sequence: CDR1 MDHEN, CDR2 SYDVKM.

This rearrangement joins TRBV28 to TRBJ1-3; 7 nucleotides agree with TRBD1. Germline V gives CDR1 MDHEN, CDR2 SYDVKM. The junction had 3 bases not matched to a gene; V was cut back by 4 bases and J by 0 bases. The CDR3 loop spans 15 amino acids. The CDR3 here is CASSSTGLSGNTIYF. Here the CDR3 DNA reads TGTGCCAGCAGTTCGACAGGGCTCTCTGGAAACACCATATATTTT.

The rearrangement joins TRBV5-6 to TRBJ1-1; perhaps TRBD1 as D (5 bases). This CDR3 has 15 amino acids. V lost 0 bases and J 4 bases, leaving 13 bases between the germline ends. Germline V lookup: CDR1 SGHDT, CDR2 YYEEEE. This CDR3 reads CASSLVWQGLTEAFF. The DNA for the CDR3 is TGTGCCAGCAGCTTGGTATGGCAGGGCCTCACTGAAGCTTTCTTT.

The V gene is TRBV19, the J gene TRBJ2-2, with 7 bases fitting TRBD2. Trimming removed 5 bases from V and 7 bases from J; junction bases left unmatched: 7. The CDR3 totals 14 residues. The V gene's germline CDR1 is LNHDA and CDR2 SQIVND (reference sequence). The CDR3 is CASSRGVYGGELFF. CDR3 in DNA: TGTGCCAGTAGTCGGGGGGTATACGGCGGGGAGCTGTTTTTT.

V usage is TRBV2 and J usage is TRBJ1-5; TRBD1 matches 8 bases. V lost 6 bases, J lost 7 bases, and 8 bases stayed unmatched. Germline V gene sequence: CDR1 SNHLY, CDR2 FYNNEI. This CDR3 spans 14 amino acids. This chain's CDR3 is CASRDREAAQPQHF. The CDR3, as DNA: TGTGCCAGCAGGGACAGGGAAGCCGCCCAGCCCCAGCATTTT.

V gene TRBV28 combines with J gene TRBJ2-5; D might be TRBD2 (6 bases). V dropped 5 bases and J dropped 1 base, with 17 bases sitting between them. CDR3 size: 16 residues. The germline V gene encodes CDR1 MDHEN and CDR2 SYDVKM. CDR3 coding DNA: TGTGCCAGCAGTCCCCGGGTGGGAGGACTCCAAGAGACCCAGTACTTC. It encodes CASSPRVGGLQETQYF.

This CDR3 reads CASSVGGLAVYNEQFF. For the CDR3, the DNA is TGTGCCAGCAGCGTAGGTGGACTAGCGGTCTACAATGAGCAGTTCTTC. This chain links TRBV9 with TRBJ2-1; 10 bases align to TRBD2. V was pared by 0 bases and J by 3 bases, with 3 bases of the junction left unmatched. Germline values: CDR1 SGDLS, CDR2 YYNGEE. The CDR3 runs to 16 residues.

The gene calls are TRBV9 and TRBJ2-3; 9 bases align to TRBD2. The CDR3 covers 16 residues. With V trimmed by 4 bases and J by 1 base, 7 bases remained unmatched. From germline, CDR1 is SGDLS and CDR2 YYNGEE. In DNA, the CDR3 is TGTGCCAGCAGCAGGGCCATAGCGGGGGGCACAGATACGCAGTATTTT. It is translated as CASSRAIAGGTDTQYF.

The V and J genes are TRBV10-2 and TRBJ2-5, with 7 bases that match TRBD2. CDR3 length: 12 amino acids. CDR1 is WSHSY, CDR2 SAAADI, per germline. V lost 8 bases to trimming and J lost 6 bases; unmatched junction nucleotides: 6. Here the CDR3 DNA reads TGCGCCAGCGGCGGGGGTTTCAAGACCCAGTACTTC. It encodes CASGGGFKTQYF.

The chain has TRBV5-6 and TRBJ1-1; 8 nucleotides agree with TRBD1. Trimming removed 3 bases from V and 4 bases from J; junction bases left unmatched: 2. This CDR3 comprises 13 residues. Germline V gene sequence: CDR1 SGHDT, CDR2 YYEEEE. CDR3 in amino acids: CASSWGTGTEAFF. The CDR3 coding sequence is TGTGCCAGCAGCTGGGGGACAGGCACTGAAGCTTTCTTT.

The chain joins TRBV28 to TRBJ2-7; 8 bases fit TRBD1. V dropped 6 bases and J dropped 5; count of bases not matched to a gene: 9. Germline V gene sequence: CDR1 MDHEN, CDR2 SYDVKM. The length of the CDR3 is 14 residues. The CDR3 bases are TGTGCCAGCAGCCAAACAGGGGGTCAGGACGAGCAGTACTTC. Amino acids: CASSQTGGQDEQYF.

The table lists this clone with a count of one. The chain uses TRBV11-3 and TRBJ2-2; 7 bases are shared with TRBD1. This CDR3 spans 15 amino acids. Losses at the gene ends were 5 bases for V and 5 bases for J; bases not matched to a gene: 8. In germline, CDR1 is SGHNT, CDR2 YENEEA. The CDR3 nucleotides are TGTGCCAGCAGCCCGACAGGGATTCGGACCGGGGAGCTGTTTTTT. Translating gives CASSPTGIRTGELFF.

This rearrangement joins TRBV7-3 to TRBJ2-2; TRBD1 agrees at 7 bases. The V gene's germline CDR1 is SGHTA and CDR2 FQGTGA. V trimming: 1 base; J trimming: 5 bases; junction bases outside the gene matches: 4. The CDR3 loop spans 15 amino acids. In DNA form, the CDR3 reads TGTGCCAGCAGCTTAAGGGACAGCACTACCGGGGAGCTGTTTTTT. This translates into CASSLRDSTTGELFF.

V and J are TRBV7-2 and TRBJ1-1; D is undetermined. The V and J ends lost 2 bases and 3 bases respectively, with 7 bases between them. Germline CDR1 reads SGHTA; CDR2 reads FQGNSA. The length of the CDR3 is 13 residues. The CDR3 region has the DNA TGTGCCAGCAGCTTATACCGGGACACTGAAGCTTTCTTT. Translating it yields CASSLYRDTEAFF.

This chain joins TRBV10-3 and TRBJ1-1, with 8 positions matching TRBD1. Germline CDR1 is ENHRY and CDR2 is SYGVKD. Trimming removed 10 bases from V and 3 bases from J; junction bases left unmatched: 7. CDR3 length: 13 residues. Here the CDR3 DNA reads TGTGCCACGCGGACAGGGTCGGACACTGAAGCTTTCTTT. The encoded protein is CATRTGSDTEAFF.

The V gene is TRBV28, the J gene TRBJ1-2; 7 bases are a match to TRBD1. Germline values: CDR1 MDHEN, CDR2 SYDVKM. V shed 7 bases and J 8 bases; nucleotides not matched to a gene: 13. The CDR3 loop spans 14 amino acids. This chain's CDR3 is CASTRDDRARGYTF. CDR3 nucleotides: TGTGCCAGCACCAGAGACGACAGGGCCCGAGGCTACACCTTC.

Note on this clone: This sample includes further DNA sequences coding for the same CDR3. This rearrangement joins TRBV27 to TRBJ1-5; TRBD1 aligns across 7 bases. Per the germline V gene, CDR1 is MNHEY and CDR2 is SMNVEV (reference sequence). J gave up 2 bases and V 6 bases, and 4 bases lay outside the gene matches. The CDR3 is made up of 14 amino acids. The CDR3 DNA reads TGTGCCAGCAGCCTAGGGACAGGCAATCAGCCCCAGCATTTT. It translates to CASSLGTGNQPQHF.

This clone was seen only once. The chain recombines TRBV4-2 with TRBJ2-1, with D hard to call. In germline, CDR1 is LGHNA, CDR2 YNFKEQ. This CDR3 contains 15 residues. Between the trimmed V and J ends, which lost 3 bases and 2 bases, there was a span of 11 bases. The CDR3 bases are TGTGCCAGCAGCCAGGCCGCACATGCCTACAATGAGCAGTTCTTC. It specifies CASSQAAHAYNEQFF.

The CDR3 sequence: CASSEGLRNQPQHF. For the CDR3, the DNA is TGTGCCAGCAGTGAAGGGCTGCGCAATCAGCCCCAGCATTTT. This sequence joins TRBV6-1 and TRBJ1-5; no definite D call. The germline gives CDR1 MNHNS, CDR2 SASEGT. Trimming stripped 1 base from V and 2 bases from J, with 6 bases between. The CDR3 sequence is 14 residues long.

The count of this clone is one. The chain is built from TRBV15 and TRBJ2-7; 9 nucleotides line up with TRBD2. The CDR3 loop spans 15 amino acids. The junction had 14 bases not matched to a gene; V was cut back by 8 bases and J by 6 bases. The germline CDR1 and CDR2 sequences are LNHNV and YYDKDF (reference sequence). The CDR3 loop is CATGGWASGAREQYF. The CDR3 region has the DNA TGTGCCACCGGAGGCTGGGCTAGCGGGGCCCGCGAGCAGTACTTC.

The chain links TRBV29-1 to TRBJ1-3; no clear D gene. Trimming removed 7 bases at V and 0 bases at J, with 7 bases between. Germline V gene data show CDR1 as SQVTM and CDR2 as ANQGSEA. CDR3 size: 12 residues. CDR3 protein: CSGRSSGNTIYF. For the CDR3, the DNA is TGCAGCGGTAGGAGCTCTGGAAACACCATATATTTT.

The rearrangement uses TRBV5-4 and TRBJ2-1; TRBD1 might be the D (6 bases). V was cut by 6 bases and J by 13 bases, with 14 bases left in between. CDR1 and CDR2 from the germline V gene are SGHNT and YYREEE (reference sequence). The CDR3 is 11 residues long. The CDR3 DNA is TGTGCCAGCAACGTGAACAGGGAACAGTTCTTC. Translation: CASNVNREQFF.

This clone was observed once. The chain carries TRBV10-3 and TRBJ2-2; 8 bases are a match to TRBD2. CDR1 and CDR2 (germline): ENHRY, SYGVKD. The CDR3 has 16 residues. The trim removed 6 bases at V and 0 bases at J, leaving 6 bases unmatched. CDR3 sequence (DNA): TGTGCCATCAGGGGAGGACTAGCTACGAACACCGGGGAGCTGTTTTTT. The encoded protein is CAIRGGLATNTGELFF.

The genes are TRBV20-1 and TRBJ1-2; tentative D call: TRBD1 (5 bases). In germline, CDR1 is DFQATT, CDR2 SNEGSKA (reference sequence). The CDR3 runs 9 residues. CDR3 sequence (DNA): TGCAGGGCAGGGATTGGCTACACCTTC. Amino acid sequence: CRAGIGYTF.

This sequence joins TRBV7-9 and TRBJ2-2; D perhaps matches TRBD1 (5 bases). There are 14 residues in the CDR3. V lost 7 bases to trimming and J lost 4 bases, with 13 bases between them. Germline V gene data show CDR1 as SEHNR and CDR2 as FQNEAQ (reference sequence). CDR3 loop: CASTAWGLTGELFF. The CDR3 DNA follows: TGTGCCAGCACCGCTTGGGGCCTCACCGGGGAGCTGTTTTTT.